These 18 T cell receptor beta chains were sequenced from one sample in a study of cytomegalovirus exposure and HLA in healthy donors. The PCR ran on 60 Vbeta and 13 Jbeta primers. Only in-frame clones appear in the TCRdb table, and some are missing; sequencing was by immunoSEQ multiplex PCR. The data hold 150,000 to 200,000 clones, with approximately 86% observed a single time. The sequenced sample was PBMCs. These receptors were obtained from a woman aged 18-35 years in good health and CMV-seronegative.

This rearrangement joins TRBV2 to TRBJ2-1; 9 nucleotides match TRBD1. The CDR3 is 15 residues long. V trimming: 6 bases; J trimming: 1 base; junction bases outside the gene matches: 4. Germline loops: CDR1 SNHLY, CDR2 FYNNEI. This CDR3 reads CASRLDRGSYNEQFF. The CDR3 nucleotides are TGTGCCAGCAGACTAGACAGGGGGTCCTACAATGAGCAGTTCTTC.

This chain uses TRBV11-2 with TRBJ1-1, with TRBD1 identical over 7 bases. The J segment lost 4 bases and the V segment lost 1 base, leaving 9 bases of the junction unmatched. CDR1 is SGHAT and CDR2 is FQNNGV in the germline V gene. CDR3 length: 16 amino acids. CDR3 protein: CASSLGQGSLGTEAFF. CDR3 DNA sequence: TGTGCCAGCAGCTTAGGACAGGGCTCATTGGGCACTGAAGCTTTCTTT.

This chain uses TRBV11-3 with TRBJ2-2; D is undetermined. V was cut by 7 bases and J by 2 bases, with 11 bases left in between. Germline CDR1 reads SGHNT; CDR2 reads YENEEA. The CDR3 has 14 amino acids. CDR3 in DNA: TGTGCCAGCAAGATAACAGTCAACACCGGGGAGCTGTTTTTT. The encoded protein is CASKITVNTGELFF. The variable domain in full, completed from reference TRBV11-3 and TRBJ2-2, reads EAGVVQSPRYKIIEKKQPVAFWCNPISGHNTLYWYLQNLGQGPELLIRYENEEAVDDSQLPKDRFSAERLKGVDSTLKIQPAELGDSAVYLCASKITVNTGELFFGEGSRLTVL.

The V call is TRBV30, the J call TRBJ1-5; weak D call: TRBD1 (6 bases). The V end was cut by 4 bases, the J end by 4 bases, with 11 bases between. Germline V gene lookup returns CDR1 GTSNPN and CDR2 SVGIG (reference sequence). This CDR3 region has 13 residues. CDR3 loop: CAWNRDNNQPQHF. The CDR3 nucleotides are TGTGCCTGGAATAGGGACAATAATCAGCCCCAGCATTTT. Filled out from reference TRBV30 and TRBJ1-5, the complete variable domain reads SQTIHQWPATLVQPVGSPLSLECTVEGTSNPNLYWYRQAAGRGLQLLFYSVGIGQISSEVPQNLSASRPQDRQFILSSKKLLLSDSGFYLCAWNRDNNQPQHFGDGTRLSIL.

The chain employs TRBV19 and TRBJ2-7; D might be TRBD1 (5 bases). Germline V gene sequence: CDR1 LNHDA, CDR2 SQIVND (reference sequence). This CDR3 comprises 13 residues. Deletions cut 7 bases from V and 2 bases from J, with 12 bases between. In nucleotides, the CDR3 is TGTGCCAGTAAATCCTTAGGGGCCTACGAGCAGTACTTC. Its translation: CASKSLGAYEQYF.

This clone showed up just once. The chain is built from TRBV6-5 and TRBJ2-7; D is uncertain. Germline assignment: CDR1 MNHEY and CDR2 SVGAGI. This CDR3 contains 12 residues. Trimming shortened V by 4 bases and J by 2 bases, and 6 bases separated the two germline ends. DNA for the CDR3: TGTGCCAGCAGTTCCGCGACCTACGAGCAGTACTTC. Translation: CASSSATYEQYF.

The rearrangement joins TRBV28 to TRBJ1-3; D call uncertain. V gave up 6 bases and J gave up 0 bases, with 12 bases separating them. The CDR3 consists of 15 residues. Germline CDR1 and CDR2: MDHEN and SYDVKM. The CDR3 here is CASRPPTLSGNTIYF. The CDR3, as DNA: TGTGCCAGCAGACCACCAACTCTCTCTGGAAACACCATATATTTT.

J is TRBJ2-7 and V is TRBV7-2; 7 bases line up with TRBD1. The CDR3 spans 14 residues. CDR1 and CDR2 from the germline V gene are SGHTA and FQGNSA. V lost 2 bases to trimming and J lost 1 base; unmatched junction nucleotides: 2. This chain's CDR3 is CASSLSGQSYEQYF. The CDR3 DNA follows: TGTGCCAGCAGCTTATCGGGACAGTCCTACGAGCAGTACTTC.

The V call is TRBV6-1, the J call TRBJ1-6; the D gene is possibly TRBD1 (5 bases). The CDR3 has 15 amino acids. Trimming stripped 4 bases from V and 7 bases from J, with 14 bases between. Germline V gene lookup returns CDR1 MNHNS and CDR2 SASEGT. CDR3 residues: CASSAVGTENSPLHF. The CDR3 bases are TGTGCCAGCAGTGCCGTTGGGACTGAGAATTCACCCCTCCACTTT.

The chain uses TRBV19 and TRBJ1-4, with 8 bases fitting TRBD1. Germline lookup yields CDR1 LNHDA and CDR2 SQIVND (reference sequence). Trimming removed 7 bases from V and 2 bases from J; junction bases left unmatched: 9. This CDR3 is built from 16 residues. CDR3 in amino acids: CASTLQGARTNEKLFF. CDR3 DNA: TGTGCCAGTACGTTGCAGGGGGCTCGGACTAATGAAAAACTGTTTTTT.

The gene calls are TRBV6-4 and TRBJ2-1, with a weak D call TRBD1 (6 bases). CDR3 size: 17 residues. V was shortened by 3 bases and J by 4 bases, with 19 bases between the two germline ends. Germline CDR1 is MRHNA and CDR2 is SNTAGT. In DNA, the CDR3 is TGTGCCAGCAGTGAACTACCGACAGGCACGAAATACAATGAGCAGTTCTTC. It translates to CASSELPTGTKYNEQFF.

This clone has only one observation. The V and J genes are TRBV7-3 and TRBJ2-3; 16 bases fit TRBD2. The CDR3 loop spans 16 amino acids. Trimming removed 2 bases from V and 4 bases from J; junction bases left unmatched: 0. CDR1 SGHTA and CDR2 FQGTGA come from the germline V gene. This chain's CDR3 is CASSLGTSGRADTQYF. The CDR3 DNA reads TGTGCCAGCAGCTTAGGGACTAGCGGGAGGGCAGATACGCAGTATTTT.

V and J are TRBV6-6 and TRBJ1-4; no reliable D call. The ends were cut back, 0 bases at V and 4 bases at J, with 9 bases in the middle. Germline assignment: CDR1 MNHNY and CDR2 SVGAGI (reference sequence). The CDR3 extends over 15 amino acids. DNA for the CDR3: TGTGCCAGCAGTTACTCGGGAGGACTTAATGAAAAACTGTTTTTT. This gives the protein CASSYSGGLNEKLFF.

The V call is TRBV6-5, the J call TRBJ2-7, with D possibly TRBD2 on 5 matching bases. Germline V gives CDR1 MNHEY, CDR2 SVGAGI. The CDR3 loop spans 15 amino acids. Trimming stripped 0 bases from V and 3 bases from J, with 12 bases between. CDR3 amino acids: CASSYSVQGSYEQYF. CDR3 nucleotide sequence: TGTGCCAGCAGTTACTCAGTCCAAGGGAGCTACGAGCAGTACTTC.

The V and J genes are TRBV30 and TRBJ2-3, with D possibly TRBD2 on 5 matching bases. V was shortened by 1 base and J by 6 bases, with 11 bases between the two germline ends. The CDR3 is made up of 13 amino acids. CDR1 is GTSNPN and CDR2 is SVGIG in the germline V gene (reference sequence). DNA of the CDR3: TGTGCCTGGAGTGGAGGGTTGGGGGATACGCAGTATTTT. Amino acids: CAWSGGLGDTQYF.

The V gene is TRBV7-3, the J gene TRBJ2-1, with D tentatively TRBD2 (6 bases). Trimming shortened V by 0 bases and J by 2 bases, and 17 bases separated the two germline ends. Looked up from germline, CDR1 is SGHTA and CDR2 is FQGTGA. The CDR3 sequence is 18 residues long. This chain's CDR3 is CASSLTAGTGSAYNEQFF. Here the CDR3 DNA reads TGTGCCAGCAGCTTAACAGCGGGCACGGGTTCCGCCTACAATGAGCAGTTCTTC.

The genes are TRBV7-2 and TRBJ1-2; 10 bases map to TRBD1. Trimming removed 2 bases from V and 8 bases from J; junction bases left unmatched: 8. Looked up from germline, CDR1 is SGHTA and CDR2 is FQGNSA. The CDR3 sequence is 15 residues long. The CDR3 here is CASSLYGTGEWGYTF. CDR3 bases: TGTGCCAGCAGCTTATACGGGACAGGGGAATGGGGCTACACCTTC.

In this sample, this clone turned up once. V and J are TRBV5-1 and TRBJ1-1; 9 bases map to TRBD1. V lost 4 bases to trimming and J lost 4 bases; unmatched junction nucleotides: 5. CDR3 size: 14 residues. The germline CDR1 and CDR2 sequences are SGHRS and YFSETQ. Here the CDR3 reads CASSPLTGGTEAFF. The DNA of the CDR3 is TGCGCCAGCAGCCCTTTGACAGGGGGCACTGAAGCTTTCTTT. Full variable domain (rest looked up from reference TRBV5-1 and TRBJ1-1): KAGVTQTPRYLIKTRGQQVTLSCSPISGHRSVSWYQQTPGQGLQFLFEYFSETQRNKGNFPGRFSGRQFSNSRSEMNVSTLELGDSALYLCASSPLTGGTEAFFGQGTRLTVV.